Listed below are T cell receptor beta chains from one sample, sequenced in a study of T cells in Graves' hyperthyroidism and ophthalmopathy. Each CDR3 protein gets one entry after TCRdb re-called the multiplex PCR reads with MiXCR. Among around 300,000 distinct CDR3 sequences listed, around 13% were seen once. The sample consisted of blood. The receptors come from a woman aged 40 to 55 with Graves' hyperthyroidism. Both conserved end residues are part of each CDR3. The D gene is left open where the match is weak. Clone size appears in some rows only: once, few, many, or a class for an expanded clone.

>TRBJ1-1|TRBV28|many|12|NA
TGTGCCAGCAGTTTCATATTCACTGAAGCTTTCTTT
CASSFIFTEAFF
>TRBJ2-1|TRBV20-1|few|16|TRBD1
TGCAGTGCTAGATTCCAGGGGGCCAGCTCCTACAATGAGCAGTTCTTC
CSARFQGASSYNEQFF
>TRBJ1-2|TRBV4-1|NA|15|NA
TGCGCCAGCAGCCAAGCAGGAGGCAGGGACTATGGCTACACCTTC
CASSQAGGRDYGYTF
>TRBJ1-3|TRBV3-1|many|15|NA
TGTGCCAGCAGCCAGGAACAGGGTCACGGAAACACCATATATTTT
CASSQEQGHGNTIYF
>TRBJ2-7|TRBV20-1|many|13|TRBD1
TGCAGTGCTAGAGACGGGACAGGGGGCGAGCAGTACTTC
CSARDGTGGEQYF
>TRBJ1-1|TRBV5-6|many|14|NA
TGTGCCAGCAGCCCGACTGGGGGGCTTACTGAAGCTTTCTTT
CASSPTGGLTEAFF
>TRBJ2-3|TRBV18|NA|15|NA
TGTGCCAGCTCACCACAGGGGATCGGTGCAGATACGCAGTATTTT
CASSPQGIGADTQYF
>TRBJ1-2|TRBV28|many|13|NA
TGTGCCAGCAGTTTACGAGGGTCTTATGGCTACACCTTC
CASSLRGSYGYTF
>TRBJ2-2|TRBV3-1|NA|19|TRBD1
TGTGCCAGCAGCCAAGACCGATTCAGACAGGGAAGAGGGCCCGGGGAGCTGTTTTTT
CASSQDRFRQGRGPGELFF
>TRBJ2-2|TRBV5-1|few|13|NA
TGCGCCAGCAGCACCACAGGGACCGGGGAGCTGTTTTTT
CASSTTGTGELFF
>TRBJ1-6|TRBV3-1|many|15|TRBD1
TGTGCCAGCAGCCAGCGGACAGGGAACAATTCACCCCTCCACTTT
CASSQRTGNNSPLHF
>TRBJ2-1|TRBV7-2|NA|15|TRBD2
TGTGCCAGCAGCGAGACTAGCGACATCTACAATGAGCAGTTCTTC
CASSETSDIYNEQFF
>TRBJ1-1|TRBV29-1|many|14|NA
TGCAGCGTGAAAAAAGGAGTGGTGGAAACTGAAGCTTTCTTT
CSVKKGVVETEAFF
>TRBJ2-7|TRBV28|many|16|TRBD2
TGTGCCAGCAGTTTCCCGACTAGCGGGAGGAACTACGAGCAGTACTTC
CASSFPTSGRNYEQYF
>TRBJ1-5|TRBV5-1|many|15|NA
TGCGCCAGCAGCTTGGAAGGGTATAGCAATCAGCCCCAGCATTTT
CASSLEGYSNQPQHF
>TRBJ2-7|TRBV5-4|NA|13|TRBD1
TGTGCCAGCAGACGACAGGGGGCGGGCGAGCAGTACTTC
CASRRQGAGEQYF
>TRBJ2-4|TRBV12-3/TRBV12-4|many|14|NA
TGTGCCAGCAGTTTCGGAGGTAACCTTAACATTCAGTACTTC
CASSFGGNLNIQYF
>TRBJ2-3|TRBV10-3|few|15|TRBD2
TGTGCCATCAGCAGGCGGGAGCCAAGCACAGATACGCAGTATTTT
CAISRREPSTDTQYF
>TRBJ2-2|TRBV5-1|many|19|TRBD2
TGCGCCAGCAGCCTGCGACAACCGGGACTAGCGCCGAACACCGGGGAGCTGTTTTTT
CASSLRQPGLAPNTGELFF
>TRBJ2-3|TRBV12-3/TRBV12-4|NA|15|TRBD2
TGTGCCAGCAATGGGGGGGGGGAGGGCACAGATACGCAGTATTTT
CASNGGGEGTDTQYF
>TRBJ2-1|TRBV2|many|16|TRBD2
TGTGCCAGTCTAGCGGGAGGCCTCTCTACCTACAATGAGCAGTTCTTC
CASLAGGLSTYNEQFF
>TRBJ1-1|TRBV7-9|many|15|NA
TGTGCCAGCAGCTTCGGAGGCAGGGGAAACACTGAAGCTTTCTTT
CASSFGGRGNTEAFF
>TRBJ2-5|TRBV28|many|13|NA
TGTGCCAGTTTAAGGCAGGGCCAAGAGACCCAGTACTTC
CASLRQGQETQYF
>TRBJ2-5|TRBV19|NA|15|NA
TGTGCCAGTAGTCCCGGACGGACTTACCAAGAGACCCAGTACTTC
CASSPGRTYQETQYF
>TRBJ2-1|TRBV7-7|NA|13|NA
TGTGCTAGCAGCGCGAGTCCTGGGAATGAGCAGTTCTTC
CASSASPGNEQFF
>TRBJ2-1|TRBV13|many|16|TRBD2
TGTGCCAGCAGCTCCCATCTAGCGGGATCTTACAATGAGCAGTTCTTC
CASSSHLAGSYNEQFF
>TRBJ1-1|TRBV19|few|15|NA
TGTGCCAGTAACCCGTTTAGGGGCCGGAACACTGAAGCTTTCTTT
CASNPFRGRNTEAFF
>TRBJ2-3|TRBV6-1|many|14|TRBD1
TGTGCCATATATCCGGGACAGGTATCAGATACGCAGTATTTT
CAIYPGQVSDTQYF
>TRBJ1-2|TRBV7-9|many|17|NA
TGTGCCAGCAGCCTTGCCCCCTACAGGCGCCGCAACTATGGCTACACCTTC
CASSLAPYRRRNYGYTF
>TRBJ2-7|TRBV6-1|many|15|TRBD2
TGTGCCAGCAGTTTGGGACTAGCGGAGTTCTACGAGCAGTACTTC
CASSLGLAEFYEQYF
>TRBJ1-5|TRBV20-1|many|13|TRBD1
TGCAGTGCTATTACCCAGGGGGATCAGCCCCAGCATTTT
CSAITQGDQPQHF
>TRBJ2-7|TRBV20-1|few|13|NA
TGCAGTGCCGATACTAGGGTCTCCTACGAGCAGTACTTC
CSADTRVSYEQYF
>TRBJ2-7|TRBV30|NA|13|NA
TGTGCCTGGAGTGTAGCGTCTGGTGGCGAGCAGTACTTC
CAWSVASGGEQYF
>TRBJ2-1|TRBV2|many|11|NA
TGTGCCACCGCCAGTCTCAATGAGCAGTTCTTC
CATASLNEQFF
>TRBJ2-7|TRBV28|many|15|NA
TGTGCCAGCTCCTCAGGGGAGAGGGTAGCGTACGAGCAGTACTTC
CASSSGERVAYEQYF
>TRBJ2-3|TRBV12-5|many|14|NA
TGTGCTAGTGGTCGCGGGACTAGCACAGATACGCAGTATTTT
CASGRGTSTDTQYF
>TRBJ2-3|TRBV2|many|15|NA
TGTGCCAGCACGGCCCCGGGCCAGGGCACAGATACGCAGTATTTT
CASTAPGQGTDTQYF
>TRBJ2-3|TRBV14|once|15|NA
TGTGCCAGCAGCCAAGGGGGGTACCGCACAGATACGCAGTATTTT
CASSQGGYRTDTQYF
>TRBJ2-1|TRBV11-3|many|19|TRBD2
TGTGCCAGCAGCTTACTCAGCGGGAGACTCCTCAGCTCCTACAATGAGCAGTTCTTC
CASSLLSGRLLSSYNEQFF
>TRBJ2-1|TRBV6-2/TRBV6-3|many|14|NA
TGTGCCAGCAGTTCCACTAACTCCTACAATGAGCAGTTCTTC
CASSSTNSYNEQFF
>TRBJ2-7|TRBV28|many|15|TRBD2
TGTGCCAGCAGTGGCACTAGCGGGGGCTCCTACGAGCAGTACTTC
CASSGTSGGSYEQYF
>TRBJ1-4|TRBV20-1|many|14|NA
TGCAGTGCTAGAGATAAGGGACTTGGGGAAAAACTGTTTTTT
CSARDKGLGEKLFF
>TRBJ1-5|TRBV2|many|15|NA
TGTGCCAGCAGTGCCCTGGGTAATCCAAATCAGCCCCAGCATTTT
CASSALGNPNQPQHF
>TRBJ2-7|TRBV6-1|many|14|NA
TGTGCCTCCTCCCAGGGGCCTTTTTCCTACGAGCAGTACTTC
CASSQGPFSYEQYF